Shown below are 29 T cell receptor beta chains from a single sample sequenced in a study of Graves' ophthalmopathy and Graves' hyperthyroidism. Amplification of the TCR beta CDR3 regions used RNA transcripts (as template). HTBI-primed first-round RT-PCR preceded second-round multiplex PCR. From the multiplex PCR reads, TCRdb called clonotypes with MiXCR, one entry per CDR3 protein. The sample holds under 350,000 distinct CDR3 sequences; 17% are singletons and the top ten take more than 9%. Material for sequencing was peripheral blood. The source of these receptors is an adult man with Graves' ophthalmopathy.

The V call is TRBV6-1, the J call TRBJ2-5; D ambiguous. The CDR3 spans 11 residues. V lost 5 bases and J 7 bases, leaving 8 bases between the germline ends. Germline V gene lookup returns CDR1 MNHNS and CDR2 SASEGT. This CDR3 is CASSLQMTQYF. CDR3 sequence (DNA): TGTGCCAGCAGTCTACAGATGACCCAGTACTTC.

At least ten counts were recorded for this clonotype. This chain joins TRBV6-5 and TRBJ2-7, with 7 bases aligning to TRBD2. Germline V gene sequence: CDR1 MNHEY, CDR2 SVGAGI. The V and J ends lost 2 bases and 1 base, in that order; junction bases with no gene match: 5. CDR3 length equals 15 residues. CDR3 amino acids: CASSYPTSESYEQYF. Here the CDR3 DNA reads TGTGCCAGCAGTTACCCAACTAGCGAGTCCTACGAGCAGTACTTC.

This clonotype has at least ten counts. This chain's CDR3 is CASSSSGRVHQPQHF. In DNA form, the CDR3 reads TGTGCCAGCAGCTCTAGCGGCAGGGTTCATCAGCCCCAGCATTTT. The chain employs TRBV7-2 and TRBJ1-5, with D maybe TRBD1 (5 bases). Germline assignment: CDR1 SGHTA and CDR2 FQGNSA. The CDR3 has 15 amino acids. Trimming removed 4 bases at V and 5 bases at J, with 15 bases between. The full variable domain, its missing parts supplied by reference TRBV7-2 and TRBJ1-5, is GAGVSQSPSNKVTEKGKDVELRCDPISGHTALYWYRQSLGQGLEFLIYFQGNSAPDKSGLPSDRFSAERTGGSVSTLTIQRTQQEDSAVYLCASSSSGRVHQPQHFGDGTRLSIL.

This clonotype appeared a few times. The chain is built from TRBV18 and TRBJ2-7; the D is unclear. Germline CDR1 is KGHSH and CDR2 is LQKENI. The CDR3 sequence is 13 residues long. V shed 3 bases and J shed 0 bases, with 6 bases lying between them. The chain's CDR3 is CASSPVLSYEQYF. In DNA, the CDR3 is TGTGCCAGCTCACCGGTCCTCTCCTACGAGCAGTACTTC.

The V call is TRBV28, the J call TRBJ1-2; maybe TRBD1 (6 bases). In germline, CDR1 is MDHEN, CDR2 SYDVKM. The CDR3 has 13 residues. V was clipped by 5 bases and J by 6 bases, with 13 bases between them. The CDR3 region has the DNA TGTGCCAGCAGTCGGGGGCAAGTCAATGGCTACACCTTC. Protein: CASSRGQVNGYTF.

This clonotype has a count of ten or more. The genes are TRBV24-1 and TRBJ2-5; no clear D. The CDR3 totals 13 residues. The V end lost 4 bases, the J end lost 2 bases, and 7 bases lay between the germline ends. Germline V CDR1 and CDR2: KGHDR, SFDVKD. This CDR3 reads CATSERQQETQYF. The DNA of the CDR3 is TGTGCCACCAGTGAACGGCAGCAAGAGACCCAGTACTTC.

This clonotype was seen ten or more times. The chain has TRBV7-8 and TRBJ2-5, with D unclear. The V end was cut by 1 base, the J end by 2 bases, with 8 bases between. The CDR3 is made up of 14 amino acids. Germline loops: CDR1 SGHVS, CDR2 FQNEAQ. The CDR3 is CASSLGGQQETQYF. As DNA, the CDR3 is TGTGCCAGCAGCTTAGGTGGGCAACAAGAGACCCAGTACTTC. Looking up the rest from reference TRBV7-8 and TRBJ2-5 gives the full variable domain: GAGVSQSPRYKVAKRGQDVALRCDPISGHVSLFWYQQALGQGPEFLTYFQNEAQLDKSGLPSDRFFAERPEGSVSTLKIQRTQQEDSAVYLCASSLGGQQETQYFGPGTRLLVL.

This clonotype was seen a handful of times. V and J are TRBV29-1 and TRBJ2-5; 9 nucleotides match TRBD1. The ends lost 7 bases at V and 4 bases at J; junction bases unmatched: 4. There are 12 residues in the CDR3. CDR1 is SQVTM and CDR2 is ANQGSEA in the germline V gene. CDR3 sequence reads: CSAGTGRETQYF. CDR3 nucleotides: TGCAGCGCCGGGACAGGGAGAGAGACCCAGTACTTC. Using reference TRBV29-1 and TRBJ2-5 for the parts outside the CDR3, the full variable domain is SAVISQKPSRDICQRGTSLTIQCQVDSQVTMMFWYRQQPGQSLTLIATANQGSEATYESGFVIDKFPISRPNLTFSTLTVSNMSPEDSSIYLCSAGTGRETQYFGPGTRLLVL.

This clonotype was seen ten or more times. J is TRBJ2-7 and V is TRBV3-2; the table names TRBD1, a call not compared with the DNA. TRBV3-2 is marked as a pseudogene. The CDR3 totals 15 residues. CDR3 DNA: TGTGCCAGCAGCCAAGAAAGGCGACAGGGGGCCGAGCAGTACTTC. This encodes CASSQERRQGAEQYF.

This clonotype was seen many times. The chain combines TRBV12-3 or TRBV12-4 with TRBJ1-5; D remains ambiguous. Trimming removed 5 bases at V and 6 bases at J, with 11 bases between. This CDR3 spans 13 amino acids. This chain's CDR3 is CASSLSTPQPQHF. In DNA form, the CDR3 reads TGTGCCAGCAGTCTATCGACCCCTCAGCCCCAGCATTTT.

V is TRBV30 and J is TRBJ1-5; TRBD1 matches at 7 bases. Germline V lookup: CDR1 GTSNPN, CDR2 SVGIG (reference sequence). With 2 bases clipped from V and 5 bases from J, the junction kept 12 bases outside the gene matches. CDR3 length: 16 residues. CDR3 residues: CAWSNPRDRAHQPQHF. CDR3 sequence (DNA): TGTGCCTGGAGTAACCCGAGAGACAGGGCGCATCAGCCCCAGCATTTT.

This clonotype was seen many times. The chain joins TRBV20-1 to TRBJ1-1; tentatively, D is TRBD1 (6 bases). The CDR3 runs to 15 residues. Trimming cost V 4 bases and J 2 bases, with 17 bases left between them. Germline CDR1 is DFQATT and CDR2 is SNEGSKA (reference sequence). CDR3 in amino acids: CSAKDRTQGNTEAFF. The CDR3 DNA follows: TGCAGTGCTAAGGACCGGACACAGGGAAACACTGAAGCTTTCTTT.

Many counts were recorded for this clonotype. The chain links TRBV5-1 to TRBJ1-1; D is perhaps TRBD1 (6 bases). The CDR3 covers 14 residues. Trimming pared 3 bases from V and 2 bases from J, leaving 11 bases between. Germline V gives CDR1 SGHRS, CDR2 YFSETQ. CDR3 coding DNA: TGCGCCAGCAGCTCACAGGGAGAAAACACTGAAGCTTTCTTT. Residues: CASSSQGENTEAFF.

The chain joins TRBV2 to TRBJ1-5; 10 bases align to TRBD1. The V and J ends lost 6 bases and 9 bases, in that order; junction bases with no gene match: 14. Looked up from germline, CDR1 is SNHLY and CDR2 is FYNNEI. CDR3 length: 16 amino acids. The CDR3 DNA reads TGTGCCAGCAGCCCAAACGCCGTGACAGGGGGCCGGCCCCAGCATTTT. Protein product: CASSPNAVTGGRPQHF.

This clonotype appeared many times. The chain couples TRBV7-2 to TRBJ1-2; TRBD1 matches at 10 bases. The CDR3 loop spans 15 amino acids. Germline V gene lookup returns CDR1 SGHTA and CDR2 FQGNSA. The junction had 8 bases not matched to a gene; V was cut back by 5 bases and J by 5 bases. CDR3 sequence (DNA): TGTGCCAGCAGCACCAGGACAGGGGGAAGATATGGCTACACCTTC. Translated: CASSTRTGGRYGYTF. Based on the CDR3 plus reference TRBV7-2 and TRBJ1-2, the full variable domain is GAGVSQSPSNKVTEKGKDVELRCDPISGHTALYWYRQSLGQGLEFLIYFQGNSAPDKSGLPSDRFSAERTGGSVSTLTIQRTQQEDSAVYLCASSTRTGGRYGYTFGSGTRLTVV.

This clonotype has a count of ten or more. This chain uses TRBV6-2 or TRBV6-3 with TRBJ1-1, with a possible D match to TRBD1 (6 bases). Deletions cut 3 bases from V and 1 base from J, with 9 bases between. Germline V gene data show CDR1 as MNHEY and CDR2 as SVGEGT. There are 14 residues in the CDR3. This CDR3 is CASSYMTGNTEAFF. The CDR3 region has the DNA TGTGCCAGCAGTTATATGACAGGGAACACTGAAGCTTTCTTT.

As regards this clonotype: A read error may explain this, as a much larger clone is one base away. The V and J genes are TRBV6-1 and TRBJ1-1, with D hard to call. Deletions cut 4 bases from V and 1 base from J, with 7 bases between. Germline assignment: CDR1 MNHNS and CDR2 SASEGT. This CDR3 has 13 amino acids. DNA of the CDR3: TGTGCCAGCAGTGTGTGGGAGAACACTGAAGCTTTCTTT. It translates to CASSVWENTEAFF.

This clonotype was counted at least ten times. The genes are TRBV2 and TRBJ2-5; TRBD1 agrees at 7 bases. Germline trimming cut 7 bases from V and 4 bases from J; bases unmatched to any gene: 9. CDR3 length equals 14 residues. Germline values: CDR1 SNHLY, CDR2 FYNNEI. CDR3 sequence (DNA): TGTGCCAGCACCCTGACAGGGATCGGAGAGACCCAGTACTTC. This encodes CASTLTGIGETQYF.

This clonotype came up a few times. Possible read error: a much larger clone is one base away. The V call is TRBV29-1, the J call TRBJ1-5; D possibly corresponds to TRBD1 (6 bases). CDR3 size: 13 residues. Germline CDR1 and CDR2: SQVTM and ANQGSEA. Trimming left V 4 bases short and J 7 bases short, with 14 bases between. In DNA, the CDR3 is TGCAGCGTTGCCCAGGGGTCTAACCAGCCCCAGCATTTT. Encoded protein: CSVAQGSNQPQHF.

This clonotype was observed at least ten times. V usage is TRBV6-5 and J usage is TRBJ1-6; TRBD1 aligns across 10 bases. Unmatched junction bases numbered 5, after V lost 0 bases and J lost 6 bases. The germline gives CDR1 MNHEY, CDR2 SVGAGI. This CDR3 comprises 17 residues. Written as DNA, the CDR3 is TGTGCCAGCAGTTACTCGGACAGGGGGTTTTCTAATTCACCCCTCCACTTT. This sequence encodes CASSYSDRGFSNSPLHF.

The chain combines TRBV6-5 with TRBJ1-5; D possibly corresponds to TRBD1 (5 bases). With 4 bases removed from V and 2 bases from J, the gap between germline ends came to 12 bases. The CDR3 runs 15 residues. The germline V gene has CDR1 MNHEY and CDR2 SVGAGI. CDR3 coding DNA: TGTGCCAGCAGTTTTAGGGGCGTGGGCAATCAGCCCCAGCATTTT. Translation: CASSFRGVGNQPQHF.

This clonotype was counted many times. This CDR3 is CASSDLSSPLETQYF. DNA for the CDR3: TGCGCCAGCAGTGATCTCTCCTCACCTTTAGAGACCCAGTACTTC. The chain joins TRBV10-1 to TRBJ2-5; D remains ambiguous. V gave up 3 bases and J gave up 4 bases, with 15 bases separating them. The CDR3 consists of 15 residues. Germline values: CDR1 WNHNN, CDR2 SYGVQD (reference sequence).

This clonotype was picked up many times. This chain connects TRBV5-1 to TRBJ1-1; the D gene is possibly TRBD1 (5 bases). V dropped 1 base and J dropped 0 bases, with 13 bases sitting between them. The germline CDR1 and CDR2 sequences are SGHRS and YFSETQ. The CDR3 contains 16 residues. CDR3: CASSLTTDLMNTEAFF. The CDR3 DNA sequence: TGCGCCAGCAGCTTGACGACAGACCTTATGAACACTGAAGCTTTCTTT.

The CDR3 DNA reads TGCGCCAGCAGCTTCACCGGGGGCGGGCATTCCGGGGAGCTGTTTTTT. This encodes CASSFTGGGHSGELFF. The chain couples TRBV5-1 to TRBJ2-2; D possibly matches TRBD1 or TRBD2 (6 bases each). Trimming stripped 2 bases from V and 6 bases from J, with 17 bases between. Germline V gene lookup returns CDR1 SGHRS and CDR2 YFSETQ. The CDR3 spans 16 residues.

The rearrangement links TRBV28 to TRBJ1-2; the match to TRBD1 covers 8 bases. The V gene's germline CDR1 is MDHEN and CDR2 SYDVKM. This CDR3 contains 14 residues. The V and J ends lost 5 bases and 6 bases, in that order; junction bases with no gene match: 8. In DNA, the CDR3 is TGTGCCAGCAGTGTGACAGGGGCTAAGGATGGCTACACCTTC. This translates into CASSVTGAKDGYTF.

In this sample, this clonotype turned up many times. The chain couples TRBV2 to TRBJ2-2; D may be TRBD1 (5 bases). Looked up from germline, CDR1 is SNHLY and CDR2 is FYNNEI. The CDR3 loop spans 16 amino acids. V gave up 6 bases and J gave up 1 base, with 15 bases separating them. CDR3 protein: CASSLYQGGNTGELFF. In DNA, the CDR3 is TGTGCCAGCAGCCTGTACCAGGGCGGGAACACCGGGGAGCTGTTTTTT.

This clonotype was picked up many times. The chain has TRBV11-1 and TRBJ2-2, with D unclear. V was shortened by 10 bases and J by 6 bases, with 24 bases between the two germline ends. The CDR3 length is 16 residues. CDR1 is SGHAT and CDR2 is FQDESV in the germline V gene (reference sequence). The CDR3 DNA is TGTGCCACCCTCAAAGGGCTCGGGTCGTCATCCGGGGAGCTGTTTTTT. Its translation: CATLKGLGSSSGELFF. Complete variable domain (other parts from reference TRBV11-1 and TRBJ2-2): EAEVAQSPRYKITEKSQAVAFWCDPISGHATLYWYRQILGQGPELLVQFQDESVVDDSQLPKDRFSAERLKGVDSTLKIQPAELGDSAMYLCATLKGLGSSSGELFFGEGSRLTVL.

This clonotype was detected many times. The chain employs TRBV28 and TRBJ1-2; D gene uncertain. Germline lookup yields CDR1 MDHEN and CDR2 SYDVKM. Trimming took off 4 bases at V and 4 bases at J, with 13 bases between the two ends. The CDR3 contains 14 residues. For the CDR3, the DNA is TGTGCCAGCAGTTCATCCGGCCACCCCTATGGCTACACCTTC. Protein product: CASSSSGHPYGYTF.

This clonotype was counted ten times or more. In DNA, the CDR3 is TGTGCCAGCAGTTACTCGAAATTTAGAAAAACCCAAGAGACCCAGTACTTC. It encodes CASSYSKFRKTQETQYF. The gene calls are TRBV6-5 and TRBJ2-5, with unresolved D. Trimming removed 0 bases from V and 1 base from J, with 15 bases in between. Germline CDR1 is MNHEY and CDR2 is SVGAGI. This CDR3 region has 17 residues.